The 12 T cell receptor beta chains in this list originate from one sample, sequenced in a study of beta chain features in type 1 diabetes. The study, taken as a whole, reports: All four CD4+ subsets from Type 1 diabetes patients carried moderately but significantly shorter TCRB CDR3s.

Expressed TCRB transcripts were sequenced because the entire RNA isolate underwent reverse transcription. Produced via immunoSEQ multiplex PCR; TCRdb's table is partial and in-frame only. The table records some 160,000 clones, 8.5% to 10% of them present only once. Their recognized antigens are unknown. Sequencing was performed on central memory CD4+ T cells from blood. The source of these receptors is a young woman with type 1 diabetes.

The chain joins TRBV4-1 to TRBJ2-1; 7 bases align to TRBD2. The CDR3 loop spans 15 amino acids. Looked up from germline, CDR1 is MGHRA and CDR2 is YSYEKL. J lost 5 bases, V lost 5 bases, and 9 bases had no gene match. CDR3 bases: TGCGCCAGCAGCATCCGGCGGGAGACTAACAATGAGCAGTTCTTC. This codes for CASSIRRETNNEQFF.

The chain couples TRBV6-6 to TRBJ2-4; 7 bases fit TRBD1. Trimming at V came to 8 bases and at J to 4 bases, leaving 11 bases not matched to a gene. The germline V gene has CDR1 MNHNY and CDR2 SVGAGI (reference sequence). The CDR3 spans 15 residues. CDR3 DNA: TGTGCCAGCTTGTCCCGGGACAGCGAAAAAAACATTCAGTACTTC. Amino acids: CASLSRDSEKNIQYF.

This clone was counted between two and nine times. The chain uses TRBV7-9 and TRBJ2-7; 8 bases line up with TRBD1. From germline, CDR1 is SEHNR and CDR2 FQNEAQ (reference sequence). The V and J ends lost 2 bases and 6 bases, in that order; junction bases with no gene match: 15. The CDR3 runs to 17 residues. Written as DNA, the CDR3 is TGTGCCAGCAGCTTATCTGGGACAGGTCGTGTAGTGAGCGAGCAGTACTTC. Protein: CASSLSGTGRVVSEQYF.

CDR3 region: CSVGGVRATNTEAFF. The CDR3 DNA reads TGCAGCGTTGGGGGCGTGAGAGCGACGAACACTGAAGCTTTCTTT. The chain recombines TRBV29-1 with TRBJ1-1, with D perhaps TRBD1 (5 bases). The CDR3 runs 15 residues. V dropped 4 bases and J dropped 1 base, with 16 bases sitting between them. Germline V gene sequence: CDR1 SQVTM, CDR2 ANQGSEA.

The CDR3 DNA follows: TGTGCCAGCAGTGATTGGACAGGGGAACGTGTAGGCTACACCTTC. It is translated as CASSDWTGERVGYTF. This chain links TRBV28 with TRBJ1-2; 9 nucleotides align to TRBD1. Germline trimming cut 5 bases from V and 8 bases from J; bases unmatched to any gene: 12. The CDR3 is made up of 15 amino acids. Per the germline V gene, CDR1 is MDHEN and CDR2 is SYDVKM.

The sample holds many counts of this clone. V gene TRBV18 combines with J gene TRBJ2-3, with 8 bases lining up with TRBD2. Germline CDR1 and CDR2: KGHSH and LQKENI. The CDR3 is 13 residues long. V trimming: 10 bases; J trimming: 2 bases; junction bases outside the gene matches: 5. The chain's CDR3 is CATERETTDTQYF. The CDR3, as DNA: TGTGCCACTGAGCGGGAGACCACAGATACGCAGTATTTT.

The chain couples TRBV6-6 to TRBJ2-1, with a tentative D call TRBD1 (5 bases). Germline CDR1 MNHNY, CDR2 SVGAGI (reference sequence). The germline V and J ends were trimmed by 10 bases and 3 bases, with 16 bases remaining between them. The CDR3 spans 14 residues. The chain's CDR3 is CATRYSRVYNEQFF. DNA for the CDR3: TGTGCCACCCGTTATTCCAGGGTCTACAATGAGCAGTTCTTC.

This clone was counted only a few times. The sample has other DNA sequences that encode this CDR3 too. This sequence joins TRBV28 and TRBJ2-7; a weak D match, TRBD2 (5 bases). The germline V and J ends were trimmed by 3 bases and 4 bases, with 7 bases remaining between them. From germline, CDR1 is MDHEN and CDR2 SYDVKM. The length of the CDR3 is 12 residues. CDR3 nucleotides: TGTGCCAGCAGTTTGACGGGATACGAGCAGTACTTC. This encodes CASSLTGYEQYF.

The chain carries TRBV5-4 and TRBJ2-1; 13 nucleotides match TRBD2. The CDR3 is 15 amino acids. Trimming cost V 4 bases and J 6 bases; bases outside gene matches: 4. Germline assignment: CDR1 SGHNT and CDR2 YYREEE (reference sequence). The CDR3 loop reads CASSTGTSGINEQFF. CDR3 DNA: TGTGCCAGCAGCACCGGGACTAGCGGGATCAATGAGCAGTTCTTC.

This clone has just a few counts. The genes are TRBV5-6 and TRBJ2-3; 11 nucleotides agree with TRBD1. CDR1 and CDR2 from the germline V gene are SGHDT and YYEEEE. The CDR3 sequence is 15 residues long. Trimming cost V 0 bases and J 6 bases; bases outside gene matches: 3. The CDR3 region has the DNA TGTGCCAGCAGCTTGGTGGACAGGGGGCGTGATACGCAGTATTTT. Protein sequence: CASSLVDRGRDTQYF.

This clone has more than one count but fewer than ten. CDR3 bases: TGTGCCAGCAGCTTATTTCAAGCGACAGGGGAGCATGGCTACACCTTC. Amino acids: CASSLFQATGEHGYTF. The chain carries TRBV11-2 and TRBJ1-2, with 8 positions matching TRBD1. The germline V gene encodes CDR1 SGHAT and CDR2 FQNNGV. Unmatched junction bases numbered 11, after V lost 2 bases and J lost 6 bases. CDR3 length: 16 residues.

This clone has a handful of counts. J is TRBJ1-5 and V is TRBV28; D might be TRBD1 (6 bases). This CDR3 contains 14 residues. V was clipped by 4 bases and J by 4 bases, with 11 bases between them. Germline-derived CDR1 and CDR2 are MDHEN and SYDVKM. Here the CDR3 DNA reads TGTGCCAGCAGTTCCGCCCAGGGGAATCAGCCCCAGCATTTT. Translated, it gives CASSSAQGNQPQHF.